A single sample gave rise to the 11 T cell receptor beta chains below, sequenced in a study of T cell responses to AZD1222 COVID-19 vaccine. Assay: immunoSEQ multiplex PCR; the TCRdb copy retains only in-frame clones and omits some. The data contain around 73,000 clones, approximately 92% of them singletons. The material sequenced was peripheral blood, taken 28 days after the second AZD1222 dose. All receptors come from an adult who received the AZD1222 COVID-19 vaccine.

A word on this clone: Different DNA sequences within this sample yield the same CDR3. V is TRBV11-1 and J is TRBJ1-1; D gene unclear. Germline CDR1 reads SGHAT; CDR2 reads FQDESV (reference sequence). The CDR3 spans 13 residues. V lost 0 bases to trimming and J lost 0 bases, with 2 bases between them. This CDR3 reads CASSLAVNTEAFF. CDR3 coding DNA: TGTGCCAGCAGCTTAGCGGTGAACACTGAAGCTTTCTTT.

To note about this clone: Other DNA sequences within the sample encode an identical CDR3. The chain has TRBV9 and TRBJ2-5; no firm D call. CDR1 and CDR2 (germline): SGDLS, YYNGEE. The CDR3 length is 12 residues. Trimming removed 0 bases at V and 4 bases at J, with 4 bases between. The CDR3 spells CASSVVGETQYF. The CDR3 DNA reads as TGTGCCAGCAGCGTAGTCGGAGAGACCCAGTACTTC.

This rearrangement joins TRBV19 to TRBJ2-1; 10 nucleotides agree with TRBD2. Per germline, CDR1 LNHDA and CDR2 SQIVND (reference sequence). The CDR3 extends over 17 amino acids. Germline trimming cut 0 bases from V and 6 bases from J; bases unmatched to any gene: 8. The CDR3 region is CASSIDRGLAVLNEQFF. CDR3 DNA sequence: TGTGCCAGTAGTATAGATCGTGGACTAGCGGTCCTCAATGAGCAGTTCTTC.

This clone appeared once. The chain has TRBV5-1 and TRBJ1-3; D is uncertain. The V end was cut by 1 base, the J end by 0 bases, with 17 bases between. The germline V gene has CDR1 SGHRS and CDR2 YFSETQ. CDR3 length: 18 amino acids. CDR3 DNA sequence: TGCGCCAGCAGCTTGAGTCCCCCGACATCGAGCTCTGGAAACACCATATATTTT. Translation: CASSLSPPTSSSGNTIYF.

This chain uses TRBV11-2 with TRBJ2-2; the match to TRBD1 covers 7 bases. Germline V lookup: CDR1 SGHAT, CDR2 FQNNGV. Losses at the gene ends were 2 bases for V and 4 bases for J; bases not matched to a gene: 4. This CDR3 has 15 residues. The CDR3 region has the DNA TGTGCCAGCAGCTTAAGGCCAGGGGGCACCGGGGAGCTGTTTTTT. Encoded protein: CASSLRPGGTGELFF.

This rearrangement joins TRBV28 to TRBJ2-1, with 9 bases lining up with TRBD1. Looked up from germline, CDR1 is MDHEN and CDR2 is SYDVKM. The CDR3 spans 16 residues. With 4 bases clipped from V and 8 bases from J, the junction kept 12 bases outside the gene matches. CDR3 nucleotide sequence: TGTGCCAGCAGTTCGACACCGGGACAGGGCTCGGATGAGCAGTTCTTC. Translated, it gives CASSSTPGQGSDEQFF.

The chain employs TRBV5-1 and TRBJ2-2; unclear D gene. This CDR3 has 13 residues. Trimming shortened V by 4 bases and J by 4 bases, and 8 bases separated the two germline ends. The germline V gene encodes CDR1 SGHRS and CDR2 YFSETQ. The DNA of the CDR3 is TGCGCCAGCAGCCTGGGTGGCACCGGGGAGCTGTTTTTT. The encoded protein is CASSLGGTGELFF.

The chain carries TRBV6-2 or TRBV6-3 and TRBJ1-2, with 9 positions matching TRBD1. J gave up 3 bases and V 0 bases, and 5 bases lay outside the gene matches. Germline CDR1 and CDR2: MNHEY and SVGEGT. This CDR3 spans 16 amino acids. CDR3 loop: CASSYSGQGIHYGYTF. The CDR3 nucleotides are TGTGCCAGCAGTTACTCCGGACAGGGGATCCACTATGGCTACACCTTC.

The V call is TRBV19, the J call TRBJ1-2; TRBD1 is a possible D gene (5 bases). The germline V gene has CDR1 LNHDA and CDR2 SQIVND (reference sequence). This CDR3 spans 14 amino acids. V was clipped by 3 bases and J by 3 bases, with 11 bases between them. The CDR3 loop is CASSIPGRDYGYTF. The CDR3 coding sequence is TGTGCCAGTAGTATCCCGGGGCGCGACTATGGCTACACCTTC.

The chain links TRBV7-9 to TRBJ1-2; D not resolved. Germline loops: CDR1 SEHNR, CDR2 FQNEAQ (reference sequence). Trimming stripped 1 base from V and 8 bases from J, with 11 bases between. The CDR3 length is 13 residues. The CDR3 reads CASSLEDRTGYTF. In DNA form, the CDR3 reads TGTGCCAGCAGCTTAGAAGATCGGACGGGCTACACCTTC.

This sequence joins TRBV11-1 and TRBJ2-3; 8 bases are shared with TRBD2. The V gene's germline CDR1 is SGHAT and CDR2 FQDESV (reference sequence). V lost 3 bases to trimming and J lost 1 base; unmatched junction nucleotides: 6. The CDR3 extends over 16 amino acids. The CDR3, as DNA: TGTGCCAGCAGCTTGTCGACGGGGGGGGGCACAGATACGCAGTATTTT. It codes for CASSLSTGGGTDTQYF.